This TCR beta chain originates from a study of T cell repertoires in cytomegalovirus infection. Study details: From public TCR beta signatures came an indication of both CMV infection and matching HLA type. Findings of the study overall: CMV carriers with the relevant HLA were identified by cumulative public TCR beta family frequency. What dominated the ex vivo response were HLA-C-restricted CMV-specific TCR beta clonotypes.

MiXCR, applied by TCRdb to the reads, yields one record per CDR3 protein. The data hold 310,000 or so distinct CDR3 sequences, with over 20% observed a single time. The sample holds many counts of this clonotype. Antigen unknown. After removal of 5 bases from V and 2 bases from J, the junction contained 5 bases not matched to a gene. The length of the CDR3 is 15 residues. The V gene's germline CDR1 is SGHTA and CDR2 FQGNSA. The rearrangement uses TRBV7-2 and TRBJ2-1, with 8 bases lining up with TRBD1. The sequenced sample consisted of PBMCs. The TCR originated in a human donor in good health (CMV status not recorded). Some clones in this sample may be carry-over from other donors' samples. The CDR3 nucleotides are TGTGCCAGCAGCCCAGGACAGGGAACCTACAATGAGCAGTTCTTC. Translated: CASSPGQGTYNEQFF.